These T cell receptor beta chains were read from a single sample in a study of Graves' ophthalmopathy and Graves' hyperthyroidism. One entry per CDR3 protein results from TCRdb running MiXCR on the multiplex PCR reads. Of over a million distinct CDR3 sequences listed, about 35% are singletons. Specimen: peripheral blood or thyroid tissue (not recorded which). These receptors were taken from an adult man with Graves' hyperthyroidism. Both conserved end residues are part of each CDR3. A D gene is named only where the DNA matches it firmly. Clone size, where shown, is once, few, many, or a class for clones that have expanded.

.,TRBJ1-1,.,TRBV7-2,CASRPVGQPAVAEAFF,TGTGCCAGCAGACCTGTAGGACAGCCTGCAGTCGCTGAGGCTTTCTTT
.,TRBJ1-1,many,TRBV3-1,CASSQETGLTEAFF,TGTGCCAGCAGCCAAGAGACAGGTCTAACTGAAGCTTTCTTT
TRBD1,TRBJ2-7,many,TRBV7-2,CASSLTWTGKGSSYEQYF,TGTGCCAGCAGCTTAACTTGGACAGGGAAAGGATCTTCCTACGAGCAGTACTTC
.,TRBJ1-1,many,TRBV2,CASSQYSTEAFF,TGTGCCAGCAGTCAATACAGTACTGAAGCTTTCTTT
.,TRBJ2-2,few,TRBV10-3,CAISLTSAGELFF,TGTGCCATCAGTCTTACTAGTGCCGGGGAGCTGTTTTTT
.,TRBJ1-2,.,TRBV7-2,CASSFREYGYTF,TGTGCCAGCAGCTTTCGGGAGTATGGCTACACCTTC
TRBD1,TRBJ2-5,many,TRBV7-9,CASSLGQGVFQETQYF,TGTGCCAGCAGCTTAGGACAGGGCGTATTCCAAGAGACCCAGTACTTC
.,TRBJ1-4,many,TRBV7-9,CASSPPRDEKLFF,TGTGCCAGCAGCCCGCCCAGGGATGAAAAACTGTTTTTT
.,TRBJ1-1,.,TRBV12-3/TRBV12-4,CASSLSPAEAFF,TGTGCCAGCAGTTTATCCCCCGCTGAAGCTTTCTTT
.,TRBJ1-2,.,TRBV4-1,CASSQDILPGSNYGYTF,TGCGCCAGCAGCCAAGATATTCTCCCAGGATCTAACTATGGCTACACCTTC
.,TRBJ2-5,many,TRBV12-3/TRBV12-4,CASSFVGRETQYF,TGTGCCAGCAGTTTTGTGGGCCGGGAGACCCAGTACTTC
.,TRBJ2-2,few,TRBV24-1,CATSDLVGEDVTGELFF,TGTGCCACCAGTGACCTGGTGGGGGAGGATGTCACCGGGGAGCTGTTTTTT
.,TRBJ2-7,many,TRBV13,CASSLRNSYEQYF,TGTGCCAGCAGCTTAAGGAATTCCTACGAGCAGTACTTC
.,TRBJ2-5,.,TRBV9,CASSVAGGEKETQYF,TGTGCCAGCAGCGTAGCTGGCGGGGAAAAAGAGACCCAGTACTTC
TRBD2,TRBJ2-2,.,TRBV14,CASSKSPLAGVSGNTGELFF,TGTGCCAGCAGCAAATCTCCACTAGCGGGAGTAAGTGGGAACACCGGGGAGCTGTTTTTT
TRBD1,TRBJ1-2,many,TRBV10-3,CAISDWDRVSGYTF,TGTGCCATCAGTGATTGGGACAGGGTGTCTGGCTACACCTTC
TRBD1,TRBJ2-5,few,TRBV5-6,CASSLVGQEIQETQYF,TGTGCCAGCAGCTTGGTAGGACAGGAGATCCAAGAGACCCAGTACTTC
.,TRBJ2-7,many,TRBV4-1,CASSLQDHYEQYF,TGCGCCAGCAGCCTCCAGGACCACTACGAGCAGTACTTC
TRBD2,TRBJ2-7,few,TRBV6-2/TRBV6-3,CASRLGLAEQYF,TGTGCCAGCAGACTAGGACTAGCCGAGCAGTACTTC
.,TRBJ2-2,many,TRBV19,CASTPTVASTTGELFF,TGTGCCAGTACCCCGACCGTGGCGAGCACCACCGGGGAGCTGTTTTTT
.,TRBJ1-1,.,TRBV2,CASSLHRNTEAFF,TGTGCCAGCAGTTTACACCGAAACACTGAAGCTTTCTTT
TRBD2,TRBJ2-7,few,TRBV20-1,CSARDLRVAGAGELYF,TGCAGTGCTAGAGATCTGAGGGTAGCGGGAGCCGGGGAGCTGTACTTC
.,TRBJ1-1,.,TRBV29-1,CSVVEGGTEAFF,TGCAGCGTTGTGGAGGGGGGAACTGAAGCTTTCTTT
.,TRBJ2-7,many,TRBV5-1,CASSLAGSGYGEQYF,TGCGCCAGCAGCTTGGCCGGCAGTGGCTATGGGGAGCAGTACTTC
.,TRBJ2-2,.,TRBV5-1,CASNVRGELFF,TGCGCCAGCAACGTGAGAGGGGAGCTGTTTTTT
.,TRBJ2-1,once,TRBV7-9,CASSNYNEQFF,TGTGCCAGCAGCAACTACAATGAGCAGTTCTTC
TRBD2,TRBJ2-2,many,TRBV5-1,CASSLGLAGGTEELFF,TGCGCCAGCAGCTTGGGCCTAGCGGGGGGAACTGAGGAGCTGTTTTTT
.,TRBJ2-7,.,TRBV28,CASNQYSYEQYF,TGTGCCAGCAATCAGTATAGCTACGAGCAGTACTTC
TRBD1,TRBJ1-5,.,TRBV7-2,CASRRGQGLGQPQHF,TGTGCCAGCAGGCGAGGACAGGGTCTCGGTCAGCCCCAGCATTTT
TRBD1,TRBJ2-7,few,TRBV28,CASSFRTGRWSEQYF,TGTGCCAGCAGTTTCCGGACAGGAAGGTGGAGCGAGCAGTACTTC
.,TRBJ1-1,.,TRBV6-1,CASRFEMNTEAFF,TGTGCCAGCAGGTTCGAGATGAACACTGAAGCTTTCTTT
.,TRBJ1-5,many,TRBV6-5,CASRRGGDSNQPQHF,TGTGCCAGCAGACGAGGAGGGGATAGCAATCAGCCCCAGCATTTT